The 31 T cell receptor beta chains in this list originate from one sample, sequenced in a study of Ad26.COV2.S vaccination and SARS-CoV-2 variants. Treatment noted: roughly 19 received Ad26.COV2.S at low or high dose, single or two shots; several received placebo; per-sample allocation not given. Following the first vaccine or placebo injection, samples were taken on day 63. Libraries were prepared by immunoSEQ multiplex PCR; TCRdb keeps only in-frame clonotypes and omits some of them. The top ten clones hold 6.4% of a sample with about 350,000 clones, about 88% of them seen once. The sample here was peripheral blood, taken in a trial of Ad26.COV2.S vaccine versus placebo. The receptors were sampled from a person between 18 and 59 years old who received the Ad26.COV2.S COVID-19 vaccine or a placebo.

A single count supports this clone. The chain carries TRBV6-5 and TRBJ2-3; tentatively, D is TRBD1 (5 bases). Germline-derived CDR1 and CDR2 are MNHEY and SVGAGI. Trimming shortened V by 2 bases and J by 0 bases, and 12 bases separated the two germline ends. This CDR3 is 16 amino acids long. The CDR3 coding sequence is TGTGCCAGCAGTTACGCAGGGTACACTAGCACAGATACGCAGTATTTT. As protein: CASSYAGYTSTDTQYF.

The CDR3 DNA follows: TGTGCCAGCAGCTTATCCGGGACTCTAGGGACCGGGGAGCTGTTTTTT. Protein: CASSLSGTLGTGELFF. The chain has TRBV5-8 and TRBJ2-2; a possible D gene is TRBD2 (6 bases). The V gene lost 2 bases and the J gene lost 5 bases, with 16 bases spanning the gap. This CDR3 spans 16 amino acids. The V gene's germline CDR1 is SGHTS and CDR2 YDEGEE.

The chain employs TRBV6-6 and TRBJ2-2; 7 positions agree with TRBD1. The CDR3 is made up of 15 amino acids. Germline V gene data show CDR1 as MNHNY and CDR2 as SVGAGI (reference sequence). The trim removed 5 bases at V and 6 bases at J, leaving 9 bases unmatched. This CDR3 reads CASSPQTGSPGELFF. The DNA of the CDR3 is TGTGCCAGCAGTCCCCAGACAGGGTCCCCCGGGGAGCTGTTTTTT.

The V call is TRBV6-5, the J call TRBJ2-3; 8 nucleotides match TRBD2. CDR3 length equals 16 residues. The germline V gene encodes CDR1 MNHEY and CDR2 SVGAGI. Losses at the gene ends were 4 bases for V and 7 bases for J; bases not matched to a gene: 13. The CDR3 spells CASSSLGAGERNTQYF. The CDR3 nucleotides read TGTGCCAGCAGTTCATTAGGAGCGGGAGAAAGAAATACGCAGTATTTT.

With respect to this clone: The same CDR3 is also encoded by other DNA sequences in this sample. This sequence joins TRBV19 and TRBJ1-1; TRBD1 is a possible D gene (5 bases). Germline V lookup: CDR1 LNHDA, CDR2 SQIVND (reference sequence). This CDR3 has 13 residues. Trimming removed 4 bases from V and 5 bases from J, with 11 bases in between. In DNA form, the CDR3 reads TGTGCCAGTAGTAGCAGGGTGGGGACTGAAGCTTTCTTT. Translation gives CASSSRVGTEAFF.

The chain joins TRBV5-6 to TRBJ1-1, with a tentative D call TRBD1 (6 bases). CDR3 length: 15 amino acids. Trimming took off 4 bases at V and 4 bases at J, with 17 bases between the two ends. In germline, CDR1 is SGHDT, CDR2 YYEEEE. The chain's CDR3 is CASSPFPRGGTEAFF. In DNA form, the CDR3 reads TGTGCCAGCAGCCCCTTCCCCAGGGGCGGCACTGAAGCTTTCTTT.

The gene calls are TRBV9 and TRBJ1-3, with D maybe TRBD1 (5 bases). Germline loops: CDR1 SGDLS, CDR2 YYNGEE. Deletions cut 0 bases from V and 0 bases from J, with 16 bases between. The CDR3 is 18 residues long. The CDR3 region is CASSVALDTGNSGNTIYF. The CDR3 nucleotides are TGTGCCAGCAGCGTAGCTTTGGACACCGGTAACTCTGGAAACACCATATATTTT.

The gene calls are TRBV5-4 and TRBJ2-7; D is possibly TRBD2 (6 bases). Germline CDR1 reads SGHNT; CDR2 reads YYREEE (reference sequence). Trimming pared 3 bases from V and 2 bases from J, leaving 12 bases between. The CDR3 is 14 residues long. The DNA of the CDR3 is TGTGCCAGCAGCTGGGGCGGAGGGACCTACGAGCAGTACTTC. Translation gives CASSWGGGTYEQYF.

The genes are TRBV4-3 and TRBJ2-2; 9 bases line up with TRBD2. CDR1 LGHNA and CDR2 YSLEER come from the germline V gene. V lost 0 bases to trimming and J lost 4 bases; unmatched junction nucleotides: 6. This CDR3 comprises 17 residues. CDR3: CASSQESSGVFTGELFF. DNA of the CDR3: TGCGCCAGCAGCCAAGAATCTAGCGGGGTATTCACCGGGGAGCTGTTTTTT.

The chain uses TRBV29-1 and TRBJ2-7; 9 nucleotides match TRBD1. The V and J ends lost 6 bases and 4 bases, in that order; junction bases with no gene match: 10. Germline CDR1 SQVTM, CDR2 ANQGSEA. CDR3 size: 14 residues. CDR3 in amino acids: CSVEVGQGIYEQYF. DNA for the CDR3: TGCAGCGTCGAGGTGGGACAGGGTATTTACGAGCAGTACTTC.

The genes are TRBV9 and TRBJ1-5; D is uncertain. Germline-derived CDR1 and CDR2 are SGDLS and YYNGEE. Between the trimmed V and J ends, which lost 3 bases and 2 bases, there was a span of 9 bases. This CDR3 region has 14 residues. CDR3 amino acids: CASSADIGNQPQHF. The CDR3 DNA sequence: TGTGCCAGCAGCGCTGACATAGGCAATCAGCCCCAGCATTTT.

The chain combines TRBV27 with TRBJ2-7; D not certain. V was shortened by 4 bases and J by 4 bases, with 17 bases between the two germline ends. The germline V gene has CDR1 MNHEY and CDR2 SMNVEV (reference sequence). CDR3 length: 15 residues. The chain's CDR3 is CASSSPPRLPYEQYF. CDR3 in DNA: TGTGCCAGCAGTTCGCCCCCACGACTCCCTTACGAGCAGTACTTC.

The chain joins TRBV4-1 to TRBJ1-2; no definite D call. The germline V and J ends were trimmed by 4 bases and 6 bases, with 12 bases remaining between them. The CDR3 covers 13 residues. Germline CDR1 MGHRA, CDR2 YSYEKL. CDR3 bases: TGCGCCAGCAGCCTAGGGCTTGAGGATGGCTACACCTTC. Protein sequence: CASSLGLEDGYTF.

This chain links TRBV4-3 with TRBJ2-7; maybe TRBD1 (5 bases). Germline V CDR1 and CDR2: LGHNA, YSLEER. The CDR3 spans 14 residues. V was clipped by 0 bases and J by 4 bases, with 10 bases between them. The CDR3 sequence: CASSQEPGPYEQYF. CDR3 bases: TGCGCCAGCAGCCAAGAGCCAGGGCCGTACGAGCAGTACTTC.

V usage is TRBV27 and J usage is TRBJ2-6; D not certain. This CDR3 has 15 residues. Looked up from germline, CDR1 is MNHEY and CDR2 is SMNVEV (reference sequence). Deletions cut 4 bases from V and 2 bases from J, with 9 bases between. The CDR3 loop reads CASSSSWAGANVLTF. Written as DNA, the CDR3 is TGTGCCAGCAGTTCTTCCTGGGCTGGGGCCAACGTCCTGACTTTC.

The chain is built from TRBV28 and TRBJ1-6, with 8 bases that match TRBD1. This CDR3 contains 14 residues. Germline V CDR1 and CDR2: MDHEN, SYDVKM. Trimming removed 2 bases from V and 10 bases from J; junction bases left unmatched: 4. In DNA, the CDR3 is TGTGCCAGCAGTTTAGGACAGGGTGGCTCACCCCTCCACTTT. Its translation: CASSLGQGGSPLHF.

This clone has only one observation. The chain has TRBV7-2 and TRBJ1-2; 8 bases fit TRBD1. The CDR3 is made up of 15 amino acids. With 5 bases clipped from V and 8 bases from J, the junction kept 13 bases outside the gene matches. Germline V gene sequence: CDR1 SGHTA, CDR2 FQGNSA. In DNA, the CDR3 is TGTGCCAGCAGCACACTTCGAGGACAGGGTTGGGGCTACACCTTC. Translation gives CASSTLRGQGWGYTF.

CDR3 region: CASSPRTSAGELFF. The CDR3 nucleotides are TGTGCCAGCAGCCCCCGGACTAGCGCCGGGGAGCTGTTTTTT. The V call is TRBV6-4, the J call TRBJ2-2; 9 nucleotides match TRBD2. Germline-derived CDR1 and CDR2 are MRHNA and SNTAGT. After removal of 6 bases from V and 6 bases from J, the junction contained 5 bases not matched to a gene. The CDR3 contains 14 residues.

The gene calls are TRBV30 and TRBJ2-1, with D perhaps matching TRBD2 (6 bases). V was shortened by 2 bases and J by 8 bases, with 10 bases between the two germline ends. Looked up from germline, CDR1 is GTSNPN and CDR2 is SVGIG (reference sequence). There are 12 residues in the CDR3. The CDR3 loop is CAWSRASDEQFF. The CDR3 nucleotides read TGTGCCTGGAGTCGAGCTAGCGATGAGCAGTTCTTC.

The chain joins TRBV20-1 to TRBJ2-3, with D unresolved. Germline CDR1 and CDR2: DFQATT and SNEGSKA (reference sequence). This CDR3 has 11 residues. Deletions cut 5 bases from V and 5 bases from J, with 8 bases between. The CDR3 DNA reads TGCAGTGCTGATGTTTTAGATACGCAGTATTTT. Protein product: CSADVLDTQYF.

This rearrangement joins TRBV9 to TRBJ1-2; TRBD1 aligns across 7 bases. The ends lost 3 bases at V and 9 bases at J; junction bases unmatched: 11. This CDR3 region has 14 residues. Germline V gene lookup returns CDR1 SGDLS and CDR2 YYNGEE. The CDR3 sequence is CASSGSDWTGRYTF. CDR3 bases: TGTGCCAGCAGCGGTAGCGATTGGACAGGACGCTACACCTTC.

To note about this clone: In the same sample, other DNA sequences code for this CDR3. The rearrangement joins TRBV18 to TRBJ2-7; tentative D call: TRBD1 (5 bases). Deletions cut 3 bases from V and 1 base from J, with 10 bases between. This CDR3 region has 14 residues. The germline V gene encodes CDR1 KGHSH and CDR2 LQKENI. This CDR3 is CASSPTAGSYEQYF. The CDR3 bases are TGTGCCAGCTCACCTACAGCAGGGTCCTACGAGCAGTACTTC.

The rearrangement links TRBV5-6 to TRBJ1-3, with TRBD1 identical over 8 bases. Per the germline V gene, CDR1 is SGHDT and CDR2 is YYEEEE. Trimming cost V 4 bases and J 0 bases; bases outside gene matches: 6. This CDR3 region has 16 residues. Written as DNA, the CDR3 is TGTGCCAGCAGCCGACGGACAGGGAGCTCTGGAAACACCATATATTTT. It codes for CASSRRTGSSGNTIYF. Full variable domain (missing parts from reference TRBV5-6 and TRBJ1-3): DAGVTQSPTHLIKTRGQQVTLRCSPKSGHDTVSWYQQALGQGPQFIFQYYEEEERQRGNFPDRFSGHQFPNYSSELNVNALLLGDSALYLCASSRRTGSSGNTIYFGEGSWLTVV.

This clone was detected a few times. The J gene is TRBJ2-1, the V gene TRBV19, with a weak D call TRBD1 (8 bases). CDR1 and CDR2 (germline): LNHDA, SQIVND (reference sequence). The length of the CDR3 is 15 residues. CDR3: CATKPRTGRDNEQFF. The CDR3 coding sequence is TGTGCAACTAAACCACGGACAGGGAGGGATAATGAGCAGTTCTTC.

This chain links TRBV7-2 with TRBJ2-3, with 11 positions matching TRBD1. CDR1 is SGHTA, CDR2 FQGNSA, per germline. V trimming: 5 bases; J trimming: 7 bases; junction bases outside the gene matches: 11. This CDR3 contains 16 residues. The CDR3 DNA follows: TGTGCCAGCAGCCCACAAGGGACAGGGGGAGCGAATACGCAGTATTTT. The encoded protein is CASSPQGTGGANTQYF.

This rearrangement joins TRBV15 to TRBJ2-2; D gene ambiguous. CDR1 is LNHNV, CDR2 YYDKDF, per germline (reference sequence). Trimming cost V 1 base and J 7 bases, with 13 bases left between them. The CDR3 runs to 15 residues. CDR3 in DNA: TGTGCCACCAGCAGAGCTGATAGCCCCAACGGGGAGCTGTTTTTT. Translated, it gives CATSRADSPNGELFF.

A word on this clone: Additional DNA sequences in this sample encode the identical CDR3. V and J are TRBV3-1 (or the pseudogene TRBV3-2) and TRBJ2-6, with unresolved D. CDR3 size: 14 residues. Trimming removed 4 bases at V and 0 bases at J, with 4 bases between. Looked up from germline, CDR1 is LGHDT and CDR2 is YNNKEL (reference sequence). The CDR3 loop is CASSLLSGANVLTF. CDR3 bases: TGTGCCAGCAGCCTCCTCTCTGGGGCCAACGTCCTGACTTTC.

This sequence joins TRBV7-3 and TRBJ2-5; no clear D gene. CDR3 length equals 15 residues. Looked up from germline, CDR1 is SGHTA and CDR2 is FQGTGA. V was shortened by 5 bases and J by 4 bases, with 17 bases between the two germline ends. The CDR3 coding sequence is TGTGCCAGCAGCCCCGCAAGGGCAGTAGGAGAGACCCAGTACTTC. Its protein is CASSPARAVGETQYF.

The chain couples TRBV7-3 to TRBJ1-2, with TRBD1 identical over 8 bases. With 2 bases clipped from V and 7 bases from J, the junction kept 12 bases outside the gene matches. The CDR3 covers 16 residues. Germline V gene lookup returns CDR1 SGHTA and CDR2 FQGTGA. This CDR3 reads CASSLSNQGAHGGYTF. The DNA of the CDR3 is TGTGCCAGCAGCTTATCCAACCAGGGGGCGCATGGTGGCTACACCTTC.

The chain couples TRBV9 to TRBJ2-3, with 8 bases fitting TRBD2. The CDR3 is 16 amino acids. Looked up from germline, CDR1 is SGDLS and CDR2 is YYNGEE. Losses at the gene ends were 3 bases for V and 0 bases for J; bases not matched to a gene: 6. Here the CDR3 reads CASSDSGAPSTDTQYF. In nucleotides, the CDR3 is TGTGCCAGCAGCGATAGCGGGGCCCCCAGCACAGATACGCAGTATTTT.

The rearrangement links TRBV6-2 or TRBV6-3 to TRBJ1-1; tentatively, D is TRBD1 (5 bases). V lost 2 bases, J lost 3 bases, and 7 bases lay in between. Germline loops: CDR1 MNHEY, CDR2 SVGEGT. CDR3 length: 13 residues. CDR3 protein: CASSYRQYTEAFF. The CDR3, as DNA: TGTGCCAGCAGTTACCGACAGTACACTGAAGCTTTCTTT.